This T cell receptor (beta chain) originates from a study of cytomegalovirus exposure and HLA in healthy donors. The study's findings and limits: There were some public TCRs occurring in many donors, but most TCR sequences were rare. Reportedly, cytomegalovirus status was diagnosed with high sensitivity and specificity.

CDR3 length: 16 residues. In germline, CDR1 is MNHEY, CDR2 SVGAGI. The V gene lost 0 bases and the J gene lost 1 base, with 7 bases spanning the gap. Comments on this clone: Its antigen is not identified. The same CDR3 arises from other DNA sequences in this sample as well.

With 60 Vbeta and 13 Jbeta primers, the PCR was carried out. Clones were sequenced by immunoSEQ multiplex PCR, and TCRdb holds only the in-frame ones, with some missing. The data contain 140,000 to 150,000 clones, roughly 10% of them singletons. The sequenced sample was PBMCs. The V and J genes are TRBV6-5 and TRBJ2-6; no firm D call. The sequence was obtained from a man aged 45 to 65 in good health and CMV-seronegative. The CDR3 DNA reads as TGTGCCAGCAGTTACTCCGAGGTATCTGGGGCCAACGTCCTGACTTTC. Translating it yields CASSYSEVSGANVLTF.